Listed below are T cell receptor beta chains from one sample, sequenced in a study of vaccination and CD4 T cells after COVID-19. MiXCR, applied by TCRdb to the PCR reads, yields one record per CDR3 protein. The sample has some 17,000 distinct CDR3 sequences, over 40% seen once. No antigens are known for them. The starting material was CD4+ T cells from blood, cultured in vitro, obtained about 7 months after SARS-CoV-2 vaccination. The receptors stem from a human donor who had recovered from COVID-19. The CDR3 runs from the conserved cysteine through the conserved F or W. The D gene is left open where the match is weak. Only part of the rows carry a size: once, few, many, or a class if the clone is expanded.

v_gene,abundance,len,d_gene,j_gene,CDR3aa,CDR3nt
TRBV20-1,NA,14,NA,TRBJ2-5,CSARRQGPGETQYF,TGCAGTGCCAGACGACAAGGACCAGGCGAGACCCAGTACTTC
TRBV30,NA,16,TRBD2,TRBJ2-3,CAWSAGLAGSTDTQYF,TGTGCCTGGAGTGCCGGACTAGCGGGGAGCACAGATACGCAGTATTTT
TRBV14,NA,13,NA,TRBJ1-2,CASSQDRNYGYTF,TGTGCCAGCAGCCAAGACAGGAACTATGGCTACACCTTC
TRBV20-1,few,17,NA,TRBJ2-2,CSAREGMTGGYTGELFF,TGCAGTGCTAGAGAGGGGATGACGGGGGGCTACACCGGGGAGCTGTTTTTT
TRBV19,once,12,NA,TRBJ2-1,CASNDCYNEQFF,TGTGCCAGTAATGACTGTTACAATGAGCAGTTCTTC
TRBV20-1,NA,12,TRBD2,TRBJ2-7,CSAASLAGGMYF,TGCAGTGCTGCCTCGTTGGCGGGGGGGATGTACTTC
TRBV4-3,NA,15,NA,TRBJ1-1,CASSHGQPLNTEAFF,TGCGCCAGCAGCCACGGACAGCCGTTGAACACTGAAGCTTTCTTT
TRBV7-2,NA,17,TRBD1,TRBJ2-7,CARSRDGQAPGTYEQYF,TGTGCCAGATCCAGGGATGGACAGGCGCCAGGGACCTACGAGCAGTACTTC
TRBV28,NA,15,NA,TRBJ2-2,CASSLGEVDTGELFF,TGTGCCAGCAGTTTGGGGGAGGTGGACACCGGGGAGCTGTTTTTT
TRBV20-1,NA,15,TRBD2,TRBJ2-3,CSVSLLAGVADTQYF,TGCAGTGTTTCCCTACTAGCGGGAGTAGCAGATACGCAGTATTTT
TRBV6-1,NA,14,NA,TRBJ1-1,CASSGRGGSTEAFF,TGTGCCAGCAGTGGGAGGGGGGGGAGCACTGAAGCTTTCTTT
TRBV5-6,NA,11,NA,TRBJ2-5,CASSLMGTEYF,TGTGCCAGCAGCTTGATGGGGACCGAGTACTTC
TRBV7-3,NA,14,NA,TRBJ2-3,CASSFSSPPDTQYF,TGTGCCAGCAGCTTCTCCTCGCCGCCAGATACGCAGTATTTT
TRBV5-4,NA,13,NA,TRBJ1-1,CASSLSRETEAFF,TGTGCCAGCAGCTTGTCCAGGGAAACTGAAGCTTTCTTT
TRBV6-2/TRBV6-3,NA,13,TRBD2,TRBJ2-7,CASRLSGTYEQYF,TGTGCCAGCAGGCTGAGCGGGACCTACGAGCAGTACTTC
TRBV2,medium-sized,10,NA,TRBJ2-1,CASGGNEQFF,TGTGCCAGCGGGGGCAATGAGCAGTTCTTC
TRBV11-3,few,18,TRBD2,TRBJ2-7,CASSLDIVGLAGNYEQYF,TGTGCCAGCAGCTTAGATATTGTGGGACTAGCGGGAAATTACGAGCAGTACTTC
TRBV28,NA,14,TRBD1,TRBJ1-6,CASLVGQENSPLHF,TGTGCCAGCCTAGTGGGACAGGAGAATTCACCCCTCCACTTT
TRBV20-1,NA,15,NA,TRBJ2-3,CSARDGASSRDTQYF,TGCAGTGCTAGAGATGGGGCTAGCTCTCGAGATACGCAGTATTTT
TRBV6-1,few,15,TRBD2,TRBJ2-7,CASRGGLARNYEQYF,TGTGCCAGCAGAGGAGGACTAGCGAGAAACTACGAGCAGTACTTC
TRBV20-1,medium-sized,11,NA,TRBJ2-3,CSANLGRPQYF,TGCAGTGCTAATTTAGGAAGGCCGCAGTATTTT
TRBV4-2,NA,13,TRBD2,TRBJ2-1,CASSQEERTSLLF,TGTGCCAGCAGCCAAGAGGAAAGGACTAGCCTCCTCTTC
TRBV20-1,few,13,TRBD1,TRBJ1-2,CSGKTGGRYGYTF,TGCAGTGGCAAGACAGGGGGCCGCTATGGCTACACCTTC
TRBV5-1,NA,15,NA,TRBJ2-3,CASSLGAVSTDTQYF,TGCGCCAGCAGCTTGGGGGCGGTTAGCACAGATACGCAGTATTTT
TRBV7-9,few,16,TRBD1,TRBJ2-7,CASSLWAGTGVYEQYF,TGTGCCAGCAGCTTATGGGCCGGGACAGGGGTCTACGAGCAGTACTTC
TRBV7-9,few,15,TRBD1,TRBJ1-5,CASSPGQGGDQPQHF,TGTGCCAGCAGCCCAGGACAGGGAGGTGACCAGCCCCAGCATTTT
TRBV5-4,few,16,TRBD2,TRBJ2-5,CASSQPLAGGAETQYF,TGTGCCAGCAGCCAGCCACTAGCGGGAGGTGCAGAGACCCAGTACTTC
TRBV10-3,once,16,NA,TRBJ2-5,CAISETNPGAGETQYF,TGTGCCATCAGTGAGACGAATCCAGGGGCGGGAGAGACCCAGTACTTC
TRBV27,medium-sized,13,NA,TRBJ1-2,CASSLLDGGSYTF,TGTGCCAGCAGTTTATTGGACGGAGGCAGCTACACCTTC
TRBV20-1,NA,13,NA,TRBJ2-5,CSASRLAGETQYF,TGCAGTGCTAGTAGGCTAGCTGGAGAGACCCAGTACTTC
TRBV7-2,NA,16,TRBD2,TRBJ2-5,CASSLGLLAGAETQYF,TGTGCCAGCAGCTTAGGACTACTAGCGGGAGCAGAGACCCAGTACTTC
TRBV6-1,few,13,TRBD2,TRBJ2-1,CASRASGNNEQFF,TGTGCCAGCAGGGCTAGCGGAAACAATGAGCAGTTCTTC
TRBV6-5,few,14,NA,TRBJ1-5,CASSYPGGSQPQHF,TGTGCCAGCAGTTACCCTGGAGGATCTCAGCCCCAGCATTTT
TRBV2,medium-sized,14,NA,TRBJ1-6,CASRDTGGLQPLHF,TGTGCCAGCAGAGATACAGGAGGACTGCAACCCCTCCACTTT
TRBV20-1,NA,15,TRBD1,TRBJ1-2,CSARGGGGALQSYTF,TGCAGTGCTAGAGGTGGAGGGGGCGCATTACAAAGCTACACCTTC
TRBV2,NA,12,TRBD1,TRBJ2-1,CASSRDRGREFF,TGTGCCAGTTCACGGGACAGGGGGCGAGAGTTCTTC
TRBV6-1,NA,14,NA,TRBJ1-1,CASTRLGGDTEAFF,TGTGCCAGCACACGGCTGGGGGGGGACACTGAAGCTTTCTTT
TRBV7-2,NA,14,NA,TRBJ1-2,CASSSTPRGGGYTF,TGTGCCAGCAGCTCCACTCCGAGAGGGGGTGGCTACACCTTC
TRBV20-1,few,14,NA,TRBJ1-2,CSARAPGLNYGYTF,TGCAGTGCTAGAGCCCCGGGGCTGAACTATGGCTACACCTTC
TRBV7-6,NA,13,NA,TRBJ1-5,CASSRNSNQPQHF,TGTGCCAGCAGCCGGAATAGCAATCAGCCCCAGCATTTT
TRBV4-1,NA,15,NA,TRBJ1-2,CASSQDVRGEHGYTF,TGCGCCAGCAGCCAAGACGTCAGGGGTGAACATGGCTACACCTTC
TRBV10-3,few,13,NA,TRBJ2-5,CAISEGGPETQYF,TGTGCCATCAGTGAAGGAGGGCCGGAGACCCAGTACTTC